What follows are 2 T cell receptor beta chains derived from one specimen sequenced in a study of cytomegalovirus exposure and HLA in healthy donors. 60 Vbeta and 13 Jbeta primers were used in PCR. The protocol was immunoSEQ multiplex PCR, while the TCRdb copy is restricted to in-frame clones and leaves out a portion. The sample has tens of thousands of clones, and its top ten clones hold approximately 4.5%. The specimen was PBMCs. Receptor source: a woman in her forties in good health and CMV-seropositive.

The chain has TRBV29-1 and TRBJ1-4; perhaps TRBD1 as D (6 bases). Per germline, CDR1 SQVTM and CDR2 ANQGSEA. Trimming took 7 bases from V and 6 from J, leaving 15 bases between them. The CDR3 contains 13 residues. CDR3 in amino acids: CSAQGNRDEKLFF. CDR3 in DNA: TGCAGCGCGCAGGGAAACAGGGATGAAAAACTGTTTTTT. The complete variable domain, with remaining parts taken from reference TRBV29-1 and TRBJ1-4, reads SAVISQKPSRDICQRGTSLTIQCQVDSQVTMMFWYRQQPGQSLTLIATANQGSEATYESGFVIDKFPISRPNLTFSTLTVSNMSPEDSSIYLCSAQGNRDEKLFFGSGTQLSVL.

The J gene is TRBJ2-7, the V gene TRBV4-3; 9 bases map to TRBD1. Germline V gene sequence: CDR1 LGHNA, CDR2 YSLEER. The junction had 4 bases not matched to a gene; V was cut back by 3 bases and J by 4 bases. This CDR3 comprises 14 residues. CDR3: CASSQGGQGYEQYF. The CDR3 nucleotides read TGCGCCAGCAGCCAGGGGGGACAGGGTTACGAGCAGTACTTC.